This T cell receptor beta chain appears in the sequencing data of a study of vaccination and CD4 T cells after COVID-19 (dated 2022 in TCRdb). Regarding the research as a whole: In the convalescent cohort there were six males and four females, among whom were two Hispanic individuals, seven Caucasians, two Asians and one multiracial person. Post-COVID blood samples from convalescent patients were collected a median of about 110 days after diagnosis, with a range of 35 to 161 days. Each participant got two doses of either the Pfizer-BioNTech BNT162b2 vaccine (n=8) or the Moderna mRNA-1273 vaccine (n=2). The spike-specific CD4+ TCR repertoire was compared before and after mRNA vaccination in 10 COVID-19 convalescent patients and a handful of infection-naive healthy vaccine recipients. Control cultures used a CEFX viral epitope pool as positive control, an HIV-1 Nef peptide pool as negative control, or no peptide. At the TCR clonotype level, an earlier paper using these donors assessed memory CD4+ T cell crossreactivity between SARS-CoV-2 and common cold coronavirus spike proteins. Post-vaccine blood samples were obtained a median of around 74 days after the second vaccine dose, with a range of about 14 to 241 days. The cultures were stimulated with overlapping spike peptide pools from SARS-CoV-2 and from the common cold coronaviruses HCoV-NL63, HCoV-OC43 and HCoV-229E. Paper-wide results and their limitations: The median count of SARS-CoV-2-reactive clonotypes went up from 20 to 25 after infection to a few dozen after vaccination, although the change was not significant. In convalescent patients, a median roughly 86% of post-vaccine SARS-CoV-2-reactive clones were detected only after vaccination, suggesting vaccine-specific priming. In convalescent patients, nearly all vaccine-specific clones (304 of 307) were found to be mono-reactive for SARS-CoV-2 spike rather than cross-reactive with common cold coronaviruses. Relatively few convalescent patients were included in the study, and early timepoints after natural infection were not analyzed.

Receptor libraries were prepared by PCR. DNA from cultured CD4+ T cells was subjected to TCR sequencing with the Oncomine TCR Beta short-read assay at the Johns Hopkins FTIC core. The QIAamp micro DNA kit was used to extract genomic DNA from the cultured CD4+ T cells. Oncomine TCR Beta libraries from cultured CD4+ T cells were pooled using unique dual indexes and sequenced on an Illumina iSeq 100. The paper's processing steps were these. Non-productive sequences were filtered out, and CDR3s that did not start with C, did not end with F or W, or were shorter than 7 amino acids were discarded. Antigen-specific clonotypes were identified using the MANAFEST web application through comparison of peptide-stimulated wells with reference and other culture wells. Positive clones required FDR below 0.05, an odds ratio above 5, and productive frequency above 0.1% in at least two of three replicate wells. A clonotype was classed as cross-reactive if the clonotype showed significant expansion both in SARS-CoV-2 spike wells and in at least one common cold coronavirus spike condition. Levenshtein distances (stringdist) and unrooted phylogenetic trees (ape) in R version 3.6.1 were used to assess CDR3 homology. TCRdb took the public reads, trimmed them with fastp at Q25, ran MiXCR for clone calling and kept in-frame beta chains. Identical CDR3 protein sequences are pooled into one entry, listed with their most common genes and DNA. The V and J calls follow TCRdb's processing rather than the paper's. The table for this sample lists about 8,100 distinct CDR3 sequences; around three fifths of them were counted only once. The ten top clones hold around 13% of the sample.

What this sample's treatment or condition label stands for: roughly ten-day PBMC culture with coronavirus spike peptide pools or control peptides (ViraFEST assay). CD4+ T cells from unexposed donors were collected before the COVID-19 pandemic (2011-2018). The study used the ViraFEST assay, which expanded antigen-specific T cells with peptide pools and then identified expanded clonotypes by TCR sequencing. PBMCs were cultured at approximately 2.1 million per well in IMDM supplemented with 5% human AB serum and about 10 IU/ml IL-2, with about 9 ug/ml peptide pools added. Half of the culture medium was replaced with fresh IL-2-containing medium on days 3 and 7. After approximately eleven days of culture, CD4+ T cells were isolated by negative selection with the EasySep CD4+ T cell isolation kit. Unexposed donor CD4+ T cells were tested for reactivity to SARS-CoV-2 S and N and four common cold coronavirus spike pools, as cell number allowed. PBMCs were separated from whole blood using Ficoll-Paque Plus gradient centrifugation and then either used fresh or cryopreserved at -140C. Each culture condition was generally run in triplicate wells. Leukapheresis product for the unexposed donors was purchased commercially.

A few counts support this clonotype. The antigen this receptor binds is unknown. No much larger clone exists at a distance of one base, and base qualities are not known. CDR1 is given as SEHNR and CDR2 as FQNEAQ, both from the germline V gene (reference sequence). The CDR3 covers 15 residues, taking in both the cysteine and the phenylalanine. Of all the DNA, just the CDR3 is kept, 45 bases in frame from base 1. The trim is 4 bases for V and 2 bases for J, with a gap of 13 bases between the germline ends. The receptor comes from a human donor in good health. Sequencing was performed on CD4+ T cells from blood, cultured in vitro. The chain joins TRBV7-9 to TRBJ2-3, with TRBD2 tentatively as D gene (6 bases match). The CDR3 loop reads CASSSMGGSTDTQYF. The sequenced DNA is TGTGCCAGCAGCTCGATGGGGGGTTCCACAGATACGCAGTATTTT.